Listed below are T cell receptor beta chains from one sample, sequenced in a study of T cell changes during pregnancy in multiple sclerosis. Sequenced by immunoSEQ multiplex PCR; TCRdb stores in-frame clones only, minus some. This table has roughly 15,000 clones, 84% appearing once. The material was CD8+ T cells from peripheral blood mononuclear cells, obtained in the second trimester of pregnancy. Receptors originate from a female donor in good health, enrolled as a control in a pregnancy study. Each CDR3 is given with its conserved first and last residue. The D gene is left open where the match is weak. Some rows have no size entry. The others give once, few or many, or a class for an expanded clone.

TGTGCCATCAGTCACCCGGAGGGCTACGAGCAGTACTTC,CAISHPEGYEQYF,TRBJ2-7,-,-,TRBV10-3
TGTGCCACCAGCAGAGATAGGGGAGGACGGATCTCCTACGAGCAGTACTTC,CATSRDRGGRISYEQYF,TRBJ2-7,-,-,TRBV15
TGTGCCAGCAGCCAAGAGTGGGGGCGCGGTAATGAAAAACTGTTTTTT,CASSQEWGRGNEKLFF,TRBJ1-4,-,-,TRBV4-2
TGTGCCATCAGTCCGACGGACAAATGGTCGGGCAATCAGCCCCAGCATTTT,CAISPTDKWSGNQPQHF,TRBJ1-5,-,-,TRBV10-3
TGTGCCTGGAGTTCTATTAGCTCCTACGAGCAGTACTTC,CAWSSISSYEQYF,TRBJ2-7,-,-,TRBV30
TGTGCCAGCAGTGAGGGCCCCACAGATACGCAGTATTTT,CASSEGPTDTQYF,TRBJ2-3,-,-,TRBV2
TGTGCCAGCAGCGCCAGCACAGGGACAGTCTATGGCTACACCTTC,CASSASTGTVYGYTF,TRBJ1-2,-,TRBD1,TRBV2
TGTGCCAGCAGCTTGGCTTCAGTGAACACTGAAGCTTTCTTT,CASSLASVNTEAFF,TRBJ1-1,-,-,TRBV5-6
TGCGCCAGCAGCCCAGGGCCGCGGTCTGAAGCTTTCTTT,CASSPGPRSEAFF,TRBJ1-1,-,-,TRBV4-1
TGTGCCAGCAGTTTATTTGGGACAGGGGATTCACCCCTCCACTTT,CASSLFGTGDSPLHF,TRBJ1-6,-,TRBD1,TRBV28
TGTGCCAGCAGCGCCGGGGGGAGCAATCAGCCCCAGCATTTT,CASSAGGSNQPQHF,TRBJ1-5,-,-,TRBV9
TGTGCCAGCTCAGGAGGCTACAATGAGCAGTTCTTC,CASSGGYNEQFF,TRBJ2-1,-,-,TRBV18
TGTGCCAGCAGTGACTCTAGTTCTGGGGCCAACGTCCTGACTTTC,CASSDSSSGANVLTF,TRBJ2-6,once,-,TRBV6-4
TGTGCCAGCTCACCACCGAGCGGGGCCCTCCAAGAGACCCAGTACTTC,CASSPPSGALQETQYF,TRBJ2-5,-,TRBD2,TRBV18
TGTGCCAGCAGCCAACAGGGCGGCGGTGAAAAACTGTTTTTT,CASSQQGGGEKLFF,TRBJ1-4,-,-,TRBV7-8
TGTGCCAGCAGCCTGACAGGGAATCAGCCCCAGCATTTT,CASSLTGNQPQHF,TRBJ1-5,-,TRBD1,TRBV11-2
TGTGCCAGCTCACCCACGGAGGGAGAGGGGACCTACGAGCAGTACTTC,CASSPTEGEGTYEQYF,TRBJ2-7,-,-,TRBV18
TGTGCCACCTCTACAGGGGACGGGGCCGGGGAGCTGTTTTTT,CATSTGDGAGELFF,TRBJ2-2,-,TRBD1,TRBV15